Listed here are 32 T cell receptor beta chains from one sample, sequenced in a study of cytomegalovirus exposure and HLA in healthy donors. Primers included in the PCR were 60 Vbeta and 13 Jbeta primers. Sequencing was performed with immunoSEQ multiplex PCR; in TCRdb, only in-frame clones are kept and a portion is missing. There are a few hundred thousand clones in the sample; 70% to 80% occur only once, and about 1.9% lies in the top ten. Sequencing input: PBMCs. These receptors were collected from a woman in her thirties in good health and CMV-seronegative.

The V gene is TRBV10-3, the J gene TRBJ1-1; 8 bases map to TRBD1. The CDR3 runs to 13 residues. Per germline, CDR1 ENHRY and CDR2 SYGVKD. With V trimmed by 8 bases and J by 4 bases, 6 bases remained unmatched. In DNA form, the CDR3 reads TGTGCCATCTTAGCAGGGGGCGGCACTGAAGCTTTCTTT. It translates to CAILAGGGTEAFF.

The rearrangement uses TRBV10-2 and TRBJ2-5, with 12 nucleotides matching TRBD2. The closer fit of TRBJ2-7 to the DNA end suggests the J call may be wrong. Germline CDR1 reads WSHSY; CDR2 reads SAAADI. The CDR3 consists of 15 residues. The CDR3 DNA reads TGCGCCAGCAGTGAGTCGACTAGCGGGGGCTACGAGCAGTACTTC. Amino acid sequence: CASSESTSGGYEQYF.

V and J are TRBV4-1 and TRBJ1-1; 8 bases map to TRBD1. Germline CDR1 is MGHRA and CDR2 is YSYEKL. V trimming: 0 bases; J trimming: 5 bases; junction bases outside the gene matches: 8. CDR3 length equals 16 residues. CDR3 region: CASSQDDGQGGTEAFF. The CDR3 bases are TGCGCCAGCAGCCAAGATGACGGACAGGGAGGGACTGAAGCTTTCTTT.

The count of this clone is one. The chain recombines TRBV19 with TRBJ2-3; 11 bases fit TRBD2. The germline V gene encodes CDR1 LNHDA and CDR2 SQIVND (reference sequence). This CDR3 contains 17 residues. Germline trimming cut 4 bases from V and 7 bases from J; bases unmatched to any gene: 13. The CDR3, as DNA: TGTGCCAGTAGTAGGAGAGATAGCGGGGGGGCGGTGAATACGCAGTATTTT. Its translation: CASSRRDSGGAVNTQYF. The variable domain in full, completed from reference TRBV19 and TRBJ2-3, reads DGGITQSPKYLFRKEGQNVTLSCEQNLNHDAMYWYRQDPGQGLRLIYYSQIVNDFQKGDIAEGYSVSREKKESFPLTVTSAQKNPTAFYLCASSRRDSGGAVNTQYFGPGTRLTVL.

This clone was seen a single time. The chain joins TRBV5-4 to TRBJ1-2; D is unclear. CDR1 SGHNT and CDR2 YYREEE come from the germline V gene (reference sequence). The germline V and J ends were trimmed by 1 base and 4 bases, with 14 bases remaining between them. This CDR3 contains 15 residues. In DNA, the CDR3 is TGTGCCAGCAGCTTGAGTGGATTGGGAGGCTATGGCTACACCTTC. Translating it yields CASSLSGLGGYGYTF. Looking up the rest from reference TRBV5-4 and TRBJ1-2 gives the full variable domain: ETGVTQSPTHLIKTRGQQVTLRCSSQSGHNTVSWYQQALGQGPQFIFQYYREEENGRGNFPPRFSGLQFPNYSSELNVNALELDDSALYLCASSLSGLGGYGYTFGSGTRLTVV.

The CDR3, as DNA: TGCGCCAGCAGCCAAGATGTCGGGAGCGTGATCAATGAGCAGTTCTTC. It specifies CASSQDVGSVINEQFF. The chain is built from TRBV4-1 and TRBJ2-1; maybe TRBD2 (6 bases). The V end lost 0 bases, the J end lost 6 bases, and 15 bases lay between the germline ends. Germline CDR1 is MGHRA and CDR2 is YSYEKL. There are 16 residues in the CDR3.

A few counts support this clone. The chain combines TRBV6-6 with TRBJ1-4, with 11 bases lining up with TRBD1. The CDR3 extends over 15 amino acids. With V trimmed by 6 bases and J by 7 bases, 7 bases remained unmatched. Per germline, CDR1 MNHNY and CDR2 SVGAGI (reference sequence). The CDR3 region has the DNA TGTGCCAGCAGGGACCGGGACAGGGGGAGTGAAAAACTGTTTTTT. It codes for CASRDRDRGSEKLFF.

This rearrangement joins TRBV10-1 to TRBJ2-2; possibly TRBD2 for D (5 bases). V was cut by 8 bases and J by 0 bases, with 7 bases left in between. This CDR3 has 13 amino acids. Germline lookup yields CDR1 WNHNN and CDR2 SYGVQD (reference sequence). The CDR3 bases are TGCGCCAGCCGGGATCCGAACACCGGGGAGCTGTTTTTT. Its translation is CASRDPNTGELFF.

This rearrangement joins TRBV7-9 to TRBJ2-7, with TRBD2 identical over 8 bases. CDR3 size: 16 residues. The V gene end was trimmed by 1 base and the J gene end by 4 bases; junction bases not matched to a gene: 9. Germline loops: CDR1 SEHNR, CDR2 FQNEAQ (reference sequence). CDR3 nucleotides: TGTGCCAGCAGCTTAGGGAGACGGACTAGCCCATACGAGCAGTACTTC. This encodes CASSLGRRTSPYEQYF.

The chain joins TRBV11-2 to TRBJ2-7; tentative D call: TRBD2 (5 bases). V was pared by 2 bases and J by 3 bases, with 8 bases between. This CDR3 has 13 residues. Germline CDR1 SGHAT, CDR2 FQNNGV. CDR3 sequence: CASSLREDYEQYF. CDR3 bases: TGTGCCAGCAGCTTACGGGAAGACTACGAGCAGTACTTC.

This clone was seen a few times. This chain uses TRBV19 with TRBJ1-5; unclear D gene. CDR3 length: 15 amino acids. Trimming took off 3 bases at V and 5 bases at J, with 14 bases between the two ends. From germline, CDR1 is LNHDA and CDR2 SQIVND (reference sequence). The CDR3 sequence is CASSMKYIPDQPQHF. In DNA form, the CDR3 reads TGTGCCAGTAGTATGAAGTATATCCCAGATCAGCCCCAGCATTTT.

This clone was seen a few times. The chain couples TRBV6-1 to TRBJ2-7, with 10 nucleotides matching TRBD2. The CDR3 has 15 residues. CDR1 is MNHNS and CDR2 is SASEGT in the germline V gene. V lost 1 base, J lost 1 base, and 1 base stayed unmatched. The DNA of the CDR3 is TGTGCCAGCAGTGAAGAACTAGCGGGGTCCTACGAGCAGTACTTC. Translated, it gives CASSEELAGSYEQYF.

The chain has TRBV4-2 and TRBJ2-7; D is perhaps TRBD2 (6 bases). This CDR3 has 16 residues. From germline, CDR1 is LGHNA and CDR2 YNFKEQ. V shed 0 bases and J shed 2 bases, with 14 bases lying between them. The CDR3 DNA reads TGTGCCAGCAGCCAAGAGCCCCCGGGAGCAGCCTACGAGCAGTACTTC. Its protein is CASSQEPPGAAYEQYF.

The chain combines TRBV6-5 with TRBJ2-3, with unresolved D. The CDR3 extends over 11 amino acids. Trimming removed 1 base at V and 7 bases at J, with 3 bases between. Germline V CDR1 and CDR2: MNHEY, SVGAGI. The CDR3 spells CASSYFYTQYF. The CDR3, as DNA: TGTGCCAGCAGTTACTTCTATACGCAGTATTTT.

The rearrangement links TRBV7-9 to TRBJ2-3; 9 bases fit TRBD2. The V gene's germline CDR1 is SEHNR and CDR2 FQNEAQ (reference sequence). The CDR3 is 14 residues long. After removal of 5 bases from V and 5 bases from J, the junction contained 5 bases not matched to a gene. CDR3 DNA: TGTGCCAGCAGCCAGGGACTAGCTGTAGATACGCAGTATTTT. Translating it yields CASSQGLAVDTQYF.

V gene TRBV5-4 combines with J gene TRBJ2-2; no clear D gene. This CDR3 comprises 14 residues. With 2 bases removed from V and 1 base from J, the gap between germline ends came to 6 bases. CDR1 SGHNT and CDR2 YYREEE come from the germline V gene (reference sequence). The CDR3 DNA sequence: TGTGCCAGCAGCTTATCCGGGAACACCGGGGAGCTGTTTTTT. Its protein product is CASSLSGNTGELFF.

The chain uses TRBV7-6 and TRBJ2-2, with 10 bases that match TRBD2. The CDR3 is 16 residues long. In germline, CDR1 is SGHVS, CDR2 FNYEAQ. Losses at the gene ends were 5 bases for V and 1 base for J; bases not matched to a gene: 4. CDR3 nucleotides: TGTGCCAGCAGCATTTCTAGCGGGGGGAACACCGGGGAGCTGTTTTTT. Its protein product is CASSISSGGNTGELFF.

In DNA, the CDR3 is TGTGCCAGCAGCTTAGACGGAAGACCGGGTCGGTATTTT. As protein: CASSLDGRPGRYF. The chain has TRBV7-8 and TRBJ2-3; no definite D call. V was pared by 1 base and J by 14 bases, with 16 bases between. The CDR3 loop spans 13 amino acids. Per the germline V gene, CDR1 is SGHVS and CDR2 is FQNEAQ.

This chain connects TRBV7-2 to TRBJ2-3; D call uncertain. This CDR3 spans 12 amino acids. Trimming took 1 base from V and 5 from J, leaving 4 bases between them. Germline V gene lookup returns CDR1 SGHTA and CDR2 FQGNSA. CDR3 region: CASSLGVDTQYF. Written as DNA, the CDR3 is TGTGCCAGCAGCTTAGGAGTAGATACGCAGTATTTT.

The chain has TRBV25-1 and TRBJ2-7; 7 nucleotides align to TRBD1. Germline V gene sequence: CDR1 MGHDK, CDR2 SYGVNS. V was pared by 3 bases and J by 2 bases, with 4 bases of the junction left unmatched. The CDR3 has 14 amino acids. The CDR3 region has the DNA TGTGCCAGCAGTGAGGACAGGTTTCCCTACGAGCAGTACTTC. Its translation: CASSEDRFPYEQYF.

V and J are TRBV19 and TRBJ1-2, with TRBD1 as a possible D gene (6 bases). This CDR3 comprises 14 residues. Germline V gene data show CDR1 as LNHDA and CDR2 as SQIVND (reference sequence). Between the trimmed V and J ends, which lost 3 bases and 7 bases, there was a span of 15 bases. CDR3 loop: CASSIRRGEGGYTF. DNA of the CDR3: TGTGCCAGTAGTATCCGCAGGGGAGAGGGTGGCTACACCTTC.

The chain has TRBV10-3 and TRBJ2-5; possible D gene TRBD1, 6 bases. This CDR3 has 15 residues. The V end was cut by 6 bases, the J end by 4 bases, with 18 bases between. From germline, CDR1 is ENHRY and CDR2 SYGVKD. The CDR3 sequence: CAISGSGVHRETQYF. CDR3 nucleotides: TGTGCCATCAGCGGCTCAGGGGTTCATCGAGAGACCCAGTACTTC.

The genes are TRBV5-1 and TRBJ1-1; D gene ambiguous. This CDR3 spans 12 amino acids. Trimming took off 5 bases at V and 4 bases at J, with 9 bases between the two ends. CDR1 and CDR2 (germline): SGHRS, YFSETQ. The DNA for the CDR3 is TGCGCCAGCAGGGCGGAGGGCACTGAAGCTTTCTTT. This gives the protein CASRAEGTEAFF.

The chain links TRBV19 to TRBJ2-7; D remains ambiguous. The CDR3 is made up of 13 amino acids. CDR1 and CDR2 (germline): LNHDA, SQIVND (reference sequence). V was clipped by 2 bases and J by 3 bases, with 8 bases between them. CDR3 region: CASSIRTDYEQYF. In DNA form, the CDR3 reads TGTGCCAGTAGTATACGTACAGACTACGAGCAGTACTTC.

This sequence joins TRBV6-1 and TRBJ1-6, with D uncertain. CDR3 length: 16 residues. The V gene's germline CDR1 is MNHNS and CDR2 SASEGT. Deletions cut 4 bases from V and 0 bases from J, with 10 bases between. CDR3 sequence (DNA): TGTGCCAGCAGTGGAGGAAGGCGCTCCTATAATTCACCCCTCCACTTT. It yields the protein CASSGGRRSYNSPLHF.

In the case of this clone: Sequence at one end of the junction differs from germline and may be a read error. This chain links TRBV15 with TRBJ1-5; 8 bases are a match to TRBD1. CDR3 length: 17 residues. CDR1 is LNHNV, CDR2 YYDKDF, per germline (reference sequence). The CDR3 DNA sequence: TGTGACACCAGCGGCCGGACAGGGTTCCGAAGCAATCAGCCCCAGCATTTT. It codes for CDTSGRTGFRSNQPQHF.

The genes are TRBV27 and TRBJ1-1; 12 bases agree with TRBD1. The V segment lost 2 bases and the J segment 4 bases; nucleotides outside the gene matches: 8. The CDR3 has 17 amino acids. Germline assignment: CDR1 MNHEY and CDR2 SMNVEV (reference sequence). Here the CDR3 reads CASSLKSGQGAGTEAFF. The CDR3 DNA reads TGTGCCAGCAGTTTAAAATCGGGACAGGGGGCGGGCACTGAAGCTTTCTTT.

The rearrangement uses TRBV7-9 and TRBJ1-1, with 8 bases identical to TRBD1. Trimming cost V 6 bases and J 0 bases; bases outside gene matches: 6. The CDR3 spans 15 residues. Germline values: CDR1 SEHNR, CDR2 FQNEAQ (reference sequence). This CDR3 reads CASRENRGMNTEAFF. The CDR3 DNA sequence: TGTGCCAGCAGGGAGAACAGGGGGATGAACACTGAAGCTTTCTTT.

The rearrangement uses TRBV29-1 and TRBJ1-1; TRBD1 might be the D (5 bases). Germline loops: CDR1 SQVTM, CDR2 ANQGSEA. The CDR3 contains 15 residues. Trimming took off 2 bases at V and 0 bases at J, with 13 bases between the two ends. The CDR3 DNA follows: TGCAGCGTTGAATCAGGGAATTACATGAACACTGAAGCTTTCTTT. It encodes CSVESGNYMNTEAFF. The full variable domain, in which reference TRBV29-1 and TRBJ1-1 provide the parts outside the CDR3, is SAVISQKPSRDICQRGTSLTIQCQVDSQVTMMFWYRQQPGQSLTLIATANQGSEATYESGFVIDKFPISRPNLTFSTLTVSNMSPEDSSIYLCSVESGNYMNTEAFFGQGTRLTVV.

The gene calls are TRBV7-2 and TRBJ1-3; TRBD1 is a possible D gene (5 bases). Trimming pared 1 base from V and 4 bases from J, leaving 8 bases between. The CDR3 length is 14 residues. In germline, CDR1 is SGHTA, CDR2 FQGNSA. CDR3 residues: CASSLVGQGNTIYF. CDR3 coding DNA: TGTGCCAGCAGCTTAGTGGGGCAAGGAAACACCATATATTTT.

J is TRBJ2-1 and V is TRBV2; 8 nucleotides align to TRBD1. CDR3 size: 13 residues. The germline V gene encodes CDR1 SNHLY and CDR2 FYNNEI. The trim removed 9 bases at V and 4 bases at J, leaving 5 bases unmatched. The CDR3 nucleotides are TGTGCCAGTCAGACAGGGGCTTACAATGAGCAGTTCTTC. Its protein product is CASQTGAYNEQFF.

CDR3 residues: CASSQDRGGGTF. DNA of the CDR3: TGCGCCAGCAGCCAAGATAGAGGAGGAGGGACCTTC. The chain has TRBV4-1 and TRBJ1-2, with D hard to call. The CDR3 extends over 12 amino acids. The germline V gene has CDR1 MGHRA and CDR2 YSYEKL. The ends were cut back, 0 bases at V and 14 bases at J, with 13 bases in the middle.